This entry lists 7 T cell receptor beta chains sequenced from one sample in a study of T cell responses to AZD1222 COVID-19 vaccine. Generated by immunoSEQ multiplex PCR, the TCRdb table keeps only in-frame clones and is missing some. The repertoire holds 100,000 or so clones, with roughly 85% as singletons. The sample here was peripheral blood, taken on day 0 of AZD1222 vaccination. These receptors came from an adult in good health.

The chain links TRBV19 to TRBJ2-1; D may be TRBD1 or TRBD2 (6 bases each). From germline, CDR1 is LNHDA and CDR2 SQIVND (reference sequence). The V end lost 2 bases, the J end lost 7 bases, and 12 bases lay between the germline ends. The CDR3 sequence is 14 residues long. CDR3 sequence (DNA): TGTGCCAGTAGTATATTGGGGGGCAGGAATGAGCAGTTCTTC. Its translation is CASSILGGRNEQFF.

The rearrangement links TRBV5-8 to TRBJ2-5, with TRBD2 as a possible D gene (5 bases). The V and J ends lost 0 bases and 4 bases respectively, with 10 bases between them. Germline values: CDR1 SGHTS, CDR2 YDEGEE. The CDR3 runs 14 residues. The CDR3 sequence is CASSLAGNSETQYF. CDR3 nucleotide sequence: TGTGCCAGCAGCTTGGCCGGGAACTCAGAGACCCAGTACTTC.

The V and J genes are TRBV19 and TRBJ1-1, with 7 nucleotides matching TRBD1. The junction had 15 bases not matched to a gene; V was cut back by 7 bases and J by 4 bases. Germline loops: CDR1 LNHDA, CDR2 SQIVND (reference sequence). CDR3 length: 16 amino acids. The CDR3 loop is CASTNIGGRVGTEAFF. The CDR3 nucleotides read TGTGCCAGTACTAATATAGGGGGCCGGGTTGGCACTGAAGCTTTCTTT.

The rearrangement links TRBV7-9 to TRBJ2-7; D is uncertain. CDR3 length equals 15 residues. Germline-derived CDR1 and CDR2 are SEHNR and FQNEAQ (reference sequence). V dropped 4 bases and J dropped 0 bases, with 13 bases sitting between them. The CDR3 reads CASSSSGVGSYEQYF. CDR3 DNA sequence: TGTGCCAGCAGCTCCTCTGGGGTGGGCTCCTACGAGCAGTACTTC.

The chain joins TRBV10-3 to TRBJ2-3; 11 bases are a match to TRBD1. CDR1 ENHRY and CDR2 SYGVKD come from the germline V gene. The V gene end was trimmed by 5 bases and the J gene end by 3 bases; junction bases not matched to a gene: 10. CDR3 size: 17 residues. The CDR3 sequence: CAISKTSGTGGTDTQYF. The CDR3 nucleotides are TGTGCCATCAGTAAAACCTCCGGGACAGGGGGGACAGATACGCAGTATTTT.

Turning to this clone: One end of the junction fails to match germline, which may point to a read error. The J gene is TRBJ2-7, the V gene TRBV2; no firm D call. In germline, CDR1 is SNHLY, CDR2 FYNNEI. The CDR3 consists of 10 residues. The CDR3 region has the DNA TGTGCCAGCGGTGATTACGAGCAGTACTTC. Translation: CASGDYEQYF. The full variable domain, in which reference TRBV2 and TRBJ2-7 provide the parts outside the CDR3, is EPEVTQTPSHQVTQMGQEVILRCVPISNHLYFYWYRQILGQKVEFLVSFYNNEISEKSEIFDDQFSVERPDGSNFTLKIRSTKLEDSAMYFCASGDYEQYFGPGTRLTVT.

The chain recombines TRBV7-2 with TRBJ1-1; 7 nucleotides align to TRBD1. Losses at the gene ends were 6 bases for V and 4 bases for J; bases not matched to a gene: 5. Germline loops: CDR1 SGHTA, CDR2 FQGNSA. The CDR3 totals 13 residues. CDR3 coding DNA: TGTGCCAGCAGGACTACAGGGGCCACTGAAGCTTTCTTT. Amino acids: CASRTTGATEAFF.